The entry below gives a single T cell receptor (beta chain) sequence along with its context. Its antigen is unknown. These data belong to a study of CD8 T cells in ankylosing spondylitis. Libraries for TCR beta were made by quantitative 5'-RACE with molecular barcodes. MiXCR, applied by TCRdb to the 5' RACE reads, yields one record per CDR3 protein. Here the sample spans some 220,000 distinct CDR3 sequences, just under 7.5% being singletons. J lost 9 bases, V lost 2 bases, and 5 bases had no gene match. The CDR3 extends over 14 amino acids. Study-wide points: Certain motif variants had earlier been reported in reactive arthritis synovial fluid and blood. In ankylosing spondylitis patients, matched synovial fluid reportedly showed significant enrichment of disease-linked clones. As for the disease-linked clones, they showed a CD8+ phenotype and occurred at relatively low frequencies in peripheral blood. What seemed typical of ankylosing spondylitis blood was a TCR beta motif built from several highly homologous variants.

Sequencing input: blood, either unsorted or a sorted T cell fraction (not recorded which). The clonotype originates from a male donor with ankylosing spondylitis. The chain employs TRBV12-3 or TRBV12-4 and TRBJ2-1; the match to TRBD2 covers 9 bases. The CDR3 spells CASSLTSTSGEQFF. CDR3 nucleotide sequence: TGTGCCAGCAGTTTAACCTCGACTAGCGGTGAGCAGTTCTTC.